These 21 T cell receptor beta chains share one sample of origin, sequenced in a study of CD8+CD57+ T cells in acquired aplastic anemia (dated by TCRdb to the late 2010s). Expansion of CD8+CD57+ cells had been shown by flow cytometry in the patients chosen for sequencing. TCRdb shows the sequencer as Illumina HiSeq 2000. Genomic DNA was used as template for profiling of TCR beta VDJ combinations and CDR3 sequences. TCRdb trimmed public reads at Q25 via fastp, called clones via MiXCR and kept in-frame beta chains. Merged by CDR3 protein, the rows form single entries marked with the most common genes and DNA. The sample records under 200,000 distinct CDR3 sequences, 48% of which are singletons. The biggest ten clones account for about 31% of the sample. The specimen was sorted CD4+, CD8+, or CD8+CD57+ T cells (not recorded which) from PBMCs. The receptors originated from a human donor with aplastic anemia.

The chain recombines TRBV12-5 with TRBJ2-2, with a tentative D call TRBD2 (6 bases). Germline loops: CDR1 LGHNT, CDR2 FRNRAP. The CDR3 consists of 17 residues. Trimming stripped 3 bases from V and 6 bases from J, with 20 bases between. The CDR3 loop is CASGFPTGGKDAGELFF. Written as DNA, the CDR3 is TGTGCTAGTGGTTTCCCAACGGGCGGGAAGGACGCCGGGGAGCTGTTTTTT.

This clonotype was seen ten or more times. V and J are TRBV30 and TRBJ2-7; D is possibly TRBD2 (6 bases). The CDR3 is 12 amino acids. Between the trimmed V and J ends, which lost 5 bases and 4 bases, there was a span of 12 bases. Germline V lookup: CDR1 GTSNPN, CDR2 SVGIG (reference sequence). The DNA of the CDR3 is TGTGCCTGGGGGGACTGGTCGTACGAGCAGTACTTC. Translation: CAWGDWSYEQYF.

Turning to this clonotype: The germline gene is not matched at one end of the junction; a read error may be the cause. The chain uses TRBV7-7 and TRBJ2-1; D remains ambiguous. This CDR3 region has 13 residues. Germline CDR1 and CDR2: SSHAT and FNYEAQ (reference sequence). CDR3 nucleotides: TGTGCTAGCAGCTTGCTCGAGAGTAATGAGCAGTTCTTC. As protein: CASSLLESNEQFF.

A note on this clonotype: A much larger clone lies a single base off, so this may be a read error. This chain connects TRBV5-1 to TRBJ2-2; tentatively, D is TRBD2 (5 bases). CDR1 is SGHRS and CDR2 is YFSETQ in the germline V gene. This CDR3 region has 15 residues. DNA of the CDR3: TGCGCCAGCAGCTTGGGGGTCCCGGGCACCGGGGAGCTGTCTTTT. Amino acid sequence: CASSLGVPGTGELSF. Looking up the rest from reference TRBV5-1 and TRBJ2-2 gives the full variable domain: KAGVTQTPRYLIKTRGQQVTLSCSPISGHRSVSWYQQTPGQGLQFLFEYFSETQRNKGNFPGRFSGRQFSNSRSEMNVSTLELGDSALYLCASSLGVPGTGELSFGEGSRLTVL.

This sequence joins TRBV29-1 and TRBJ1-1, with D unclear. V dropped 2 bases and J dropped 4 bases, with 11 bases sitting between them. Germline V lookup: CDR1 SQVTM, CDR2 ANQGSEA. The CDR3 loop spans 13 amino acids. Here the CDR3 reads CSVEYVTGTEAFF. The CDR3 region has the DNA TGCAGCGTTGAATACGTAACGGGCACTGAAGCTTTCTTT. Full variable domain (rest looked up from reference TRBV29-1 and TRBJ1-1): SAVISQKPSRDICQRGTSLTIQCQVDSQVTMMFWYRQQPGQSLTLIATANQGSEATYESGFVIDKFPISRPNLTFSTLTVSNMSPEDSSIYLCSVEYVTGTEAFFGQGTRLTVV.

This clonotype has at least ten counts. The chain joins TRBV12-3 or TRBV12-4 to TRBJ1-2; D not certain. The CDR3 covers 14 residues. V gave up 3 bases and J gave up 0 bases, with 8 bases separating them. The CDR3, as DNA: TGTGCCAGCAGTTTGGCAGTTTCTAACTATGGCTACACCTTC. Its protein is CASSLAVSNYGYTF.

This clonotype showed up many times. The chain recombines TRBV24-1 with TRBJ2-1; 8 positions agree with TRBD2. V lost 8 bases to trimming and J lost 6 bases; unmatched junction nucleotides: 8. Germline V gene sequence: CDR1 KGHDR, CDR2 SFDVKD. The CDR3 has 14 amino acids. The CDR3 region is CATTPGGGANEQFF. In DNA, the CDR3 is TGTGCCACCACCCCGGGGGGGGGCGCCAATGAGCAGTTCTTC.

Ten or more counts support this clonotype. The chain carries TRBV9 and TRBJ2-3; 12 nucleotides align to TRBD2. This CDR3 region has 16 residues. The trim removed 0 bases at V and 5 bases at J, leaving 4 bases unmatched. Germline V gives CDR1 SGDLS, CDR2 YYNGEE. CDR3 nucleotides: TGTGCCAGCAGCGTAGGGTCTAGCGGGAGGGGAGATACGCAGTATTTT. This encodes CASSVGSSGRGDTQYF.

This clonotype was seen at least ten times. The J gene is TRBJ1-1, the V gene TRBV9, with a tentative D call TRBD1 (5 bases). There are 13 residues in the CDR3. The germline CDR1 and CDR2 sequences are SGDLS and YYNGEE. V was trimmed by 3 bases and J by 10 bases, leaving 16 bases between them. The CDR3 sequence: CASSGTSGRPAFF. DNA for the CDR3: TGTGCCAGCAGCGGAACGTCGGGGCGCCCAGCTTTCTTT. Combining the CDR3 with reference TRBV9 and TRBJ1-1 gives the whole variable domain DSGVTQTPKHLITATGQRVTLRCSPRSGDLSVYWYQQSLDQGLQFLIQYYNGEERAKGNILERFSAQQFPDLHSELNLSSLELGDSALYFCASSGTSGRPAFFGQGTRLTVV.

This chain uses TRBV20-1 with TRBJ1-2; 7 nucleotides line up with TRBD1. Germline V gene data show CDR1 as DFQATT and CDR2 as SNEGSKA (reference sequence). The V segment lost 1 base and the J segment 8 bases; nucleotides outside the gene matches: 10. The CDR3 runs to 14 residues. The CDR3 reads CSARVDTGEEGYTF. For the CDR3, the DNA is TGCAGTGCTAGAGTTGATACAGGGGAAGAAGGCTACACCTTC.

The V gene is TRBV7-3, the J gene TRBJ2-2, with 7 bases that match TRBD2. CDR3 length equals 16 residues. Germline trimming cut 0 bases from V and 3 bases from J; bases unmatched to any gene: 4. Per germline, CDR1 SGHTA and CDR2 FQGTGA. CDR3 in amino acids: CASSLTSGAYTGELFF. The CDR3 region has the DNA TGTGCCAGCAGCTTAACAAGCGGGGCGTACACCGGGGAGCTGTTTTTT.

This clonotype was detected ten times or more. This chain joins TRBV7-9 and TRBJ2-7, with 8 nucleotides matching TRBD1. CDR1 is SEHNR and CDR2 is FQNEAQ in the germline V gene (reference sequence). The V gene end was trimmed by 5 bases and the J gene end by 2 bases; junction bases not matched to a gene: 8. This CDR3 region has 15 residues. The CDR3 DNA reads TGTGCCAGCAGCCGAGGACAGGGAGGAACCTACGAGCAGTACTTC. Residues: CASSRGQGGTYEQYF.

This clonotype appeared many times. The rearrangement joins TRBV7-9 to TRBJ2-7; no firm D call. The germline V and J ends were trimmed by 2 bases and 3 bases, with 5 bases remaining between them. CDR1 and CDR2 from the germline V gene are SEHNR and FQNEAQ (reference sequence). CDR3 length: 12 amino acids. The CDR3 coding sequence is TGTGCCAGCAGCTTATTTTTCTACGAGCAGTACTTC. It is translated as CASSLFFYEQYF.

CDR3 region: CASRDLYGYTF. The CDR3, as DNA: TGTGCCAGTAGGGATCTCTATGGCTACACCTTC. The chain combines TRBV19 with TRBJ1-2; D remains ambiguous. The CDR3 length is 11 residues. CDR1 is LNHDA, CDR2 SQIVND, per germline (reference sequence). The V gene lost 6 bases and the J gene lost 4 bases, with 6 bases spanning the gap.

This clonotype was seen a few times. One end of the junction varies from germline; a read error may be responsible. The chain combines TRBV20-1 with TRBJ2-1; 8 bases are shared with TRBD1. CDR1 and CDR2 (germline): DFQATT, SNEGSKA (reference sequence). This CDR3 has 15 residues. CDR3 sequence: CSARGQGSSYNEQFF. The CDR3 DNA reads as TGCAGTGCGAGAGGACAGGGAAGCTCCTACAATGAGCAGTTCTTC.

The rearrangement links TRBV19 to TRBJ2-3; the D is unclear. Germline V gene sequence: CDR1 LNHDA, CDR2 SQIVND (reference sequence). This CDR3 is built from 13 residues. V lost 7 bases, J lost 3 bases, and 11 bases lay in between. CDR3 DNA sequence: TGTGCCAGTAAGGTAGAAGGGACAGATACGCAGTATTTT. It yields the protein CASKVEGTDTQYF.

Written as DNA, the CDR3 is TGTGCCACCAGTGAACTAGGACAGGGGGGCACAGATACGCAGTATTTT. Protein sequence: CATSELGQGGTDTQYF. This rearrangement joins TRBV24-1 to TRBJ2-3; 10 bases fit TRBD1. Trimming removed 4 bases from V and 1 base from J; junction bases left unmatched: 4. CDR1 is KGHDR and CDR2 is SFDVKD in the germline V gene. The CDR3 consists of 16 residues.

The DNA of the CDR3 is TGTGCCAGCAGCTTGATGACTAGCGGATACAATGAGCAGTTCTTC. Translated, it gives CASSLMTSGYNEQFF. The chain joins TRBV5-4 to TRBJ2-1; 9 nucleotides agree with TRBD2. Per germline, CDR1 SGHNT and CDR2 YYREEE (reference sequence). The CDR3 totals 15 residues. J lost 4 bases, V lost 1 base, and 3 bases had no gene match.

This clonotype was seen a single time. This CDR3 reads CATSRELGFNYNEQFF. CDR3 coding DNA: TGTGCCACCAGCAGAGAATTGGGTTTTAACTACAATGAGCAGTTCTTC. The chain employs TRBV15 and TRBJ2-1; D remains unclear. Germline loops: CDR1 LNHNV, CDR2 YYDKDF (reference sequence). CDR3 length equals 16 residues. V lost 0 bases and J 3 bases, leaving 12 bases between the germline ends.

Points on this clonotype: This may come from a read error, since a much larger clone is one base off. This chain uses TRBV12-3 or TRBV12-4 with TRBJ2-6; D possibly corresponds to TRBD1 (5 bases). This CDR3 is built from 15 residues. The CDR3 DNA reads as TGTGCCAGCAGTCTAGGGGTACCTGGGGCCGACGTCCTGACTTTC. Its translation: CASSLGVPGADVLTF.

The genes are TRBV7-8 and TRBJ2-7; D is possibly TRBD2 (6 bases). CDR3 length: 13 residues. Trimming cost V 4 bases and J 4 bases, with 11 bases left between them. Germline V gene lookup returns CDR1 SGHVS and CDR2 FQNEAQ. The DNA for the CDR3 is TGTGCCAGCAGCTGGAGGGAGGCTTACGAGCAGTACTTC. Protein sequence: CASSWREAYEQYF.